This T cell receptor (beta chain) originates from a study of cytomegalovirus exposure and HLA in healthy donors. Trimming cost V 5 bases and J 2 bases; bases outside gene matches: 6. The CDR3 is 15 amino acids. CDR1 and CDR2 (germline): LNHDA, SQIVND (reference sequence). In its sample, this clone was seen once. The antigen remains undetermined. Here immunoSEQ multiplex PCR was the method, and the copy in TCRdb shows in-frame clones only, minus some. The repertoire holds under 200,000 clones, 91% seen once, with about 3% in the top ten. Study-wide results and limits: The majority of TCR sequences were rare, yet some public TCRs appeared in many donors.

The sequence was obtained from a woman aged 18-29 years in good health and CMV-seropositive. This chain links TRBV19 with TRBJ2-7; TRBD1 matches at 10 bases. The sample was PBMCs. This CDR3 is CASSDRDRGPYEQYF. CDR3 coding DNA: TGTGCCAGTAGTGACCGCGACAGGGGGCCCTACGAGCAGTACTTC. The full variable domain, completed using reference TRBV19 and TRBJ2-7, is DGGITQSPKYLFRKEGQNVTLSCEQNLNHDAMYWYRQDPGQGLRLIYYSQIVNDFQKGDIAEGYSVSREKKESFPLTVTSAQKNPTAFYLCASSDRDRGPYEQYFGPGTRLTVT.